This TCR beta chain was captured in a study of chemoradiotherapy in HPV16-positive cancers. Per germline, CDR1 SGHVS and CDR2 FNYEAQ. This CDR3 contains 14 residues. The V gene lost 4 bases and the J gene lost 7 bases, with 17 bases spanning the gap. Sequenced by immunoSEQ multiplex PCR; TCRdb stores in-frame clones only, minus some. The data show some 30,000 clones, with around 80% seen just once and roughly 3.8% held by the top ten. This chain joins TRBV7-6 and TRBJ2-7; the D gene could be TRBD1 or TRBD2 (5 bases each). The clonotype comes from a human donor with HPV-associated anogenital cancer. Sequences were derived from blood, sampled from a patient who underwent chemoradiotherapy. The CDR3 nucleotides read TGTGCCAGCAGCTCGGGACCGCCTTTATGGGAGCAGTACTTC. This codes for CASSSGPPLWEQYF.